This T cell receptor beta chain stems from a study of cytomegalovirus exposure and HLA in healthy donors. Findings of the study overall: TCR beta V segments were, for the most part, productive about 87% or about 30% of the time in an earlier analysis. It was likely that a cluster of highly shared sequence variants was a sequencing artifact. A later analysis linked a missense DCLRE1C variant to TCR beta V- and J-gene trimming.

The germline gives CDR1 SEHNR, CDR2 FQNEAQ (reference sequence). This CDR3 is built from 17 residues. V lost 1 base to trimming and J lost 9 bases, with 22 bases between them. Use of 60 Vbeta and 13 Jbeta primers characterized the PCR. Here immunoSEQ multiplex PCR was the method, and the copy in TCRdb shows in-frame clones only, minus some. The sample carries 80,000 to 130,000 clones, about 75% recorded once. A word on this clone: Its cognate antigen is unknown.

The receptor's source is a male donor in good health and CMV-seropositive. The genes are TRBV7-9 and TRBJ2-1; tentative D call: TRBD1 (6 bases). Sequencing input: PBMCs. In DNA, the CDR3 is TGTGCCAGCAGCTTAGTGTCAGTTGGCAGGGGATGGGTTGAGCAGTTCTTC. Translating gives CASSLVSVGRGWVEQFF.